A selection of T cell receptor beta chains follows, all from one sample in a study of blood T cell repertoires in COVID-19. Assay used: immunoSEQ multiplex PCR; TCRdb lists only in-frame clones, some missing. The sample lists approximately 150,000 clones, approximately 90% seen once, with 2% to 2.5% in the top ten. Sequenced sample: peripheral blood. The receptors here all came from a man in his 70s with active COVID-19. CDR3s include the opening cysteine and the closing phenylalanine or tryptophan. Each record gives: CDR3 protein, CDR3 DNA, V gene, clone size, J gene, D gene. A D gene is named only where the DNA matches it firmly. The size field is filled for only some rows; it gives once, few, many or a size class.

CASSYYRENTEAFF | TGTGCCAGCAGTTACTATCGGGAGAACACTGAAGCTTTCTTT | TRBV6-6 | NA | TRBJ1-1 | NA
CAWSARSTGGKYEQYF | TGTGCCTGGAGTGCCCGATCGACAGGGGGCAAATACGAGCAGTACTTC | TRBV30 | NA | TRBJ2-7 | TRBD1
CAWSPGPHQPQHF | TGTGCCTGGAGTCCTGGGCCCCATCAGCCCCAGCATTTT | TRBV30 | NA | TRBJ1-5 | NA
CASSMTRTDTQYF | TGTGCCAGTAGTATGACGCGGACAGATACGCAGTATTTT | TRBV19 | NA | TRBJ2-3 | NA
CASSGQGEEQPQHF | TGTGCCAGCAGTGGGCAGGGGGAGGAGCAGCCCCAGCATTTT | TRBV2 | NA | TRBJ1-5 | TRBD1
CASSLAAGATDTQYF | TGCGCCAGCAGCTTGGCAGCGGGAGCCACAGATACGCAGTATTTT | TRBV5-1 | many | TRBJ2-3 | TRBD2
CAISVGGTEAFF | TGTGCCATCAGTGTTGGAGGGACTGAAGCTTTCTTT | TRBV10-3 | NA | TRBJ1-1 | NA
CASSGTGVLYEQYF | TGTGCCAGCAGCGGAACAGGGGTTTTATACGAGCAGTACTTC | TRBV7-2 | NA | TRBJ2-7 | TRBD1
CASSLPSLPGNEQFF | TGTGCCAGCAGTTTGCCTAGCTTGCCGGGTAATGAGCAGTTCTTC | TRBV27 | once | TRBJ2-1 | NA
CASSHSLARPPREQYF | TGTGCCAGCAGCCACAGTCTTGCGAGACCCCCGAGGGAGCAGTATTTT | TRBV14 | NA | TRBJ2-3 | NA
CAGRSGNTGELFF | TGTGCCGGACGAAGCGGGAACACCGGGGAGCTGTTTTTT | TRBV7-2 | NA | TRBJ2-2 | NA
CASSFTGGSSYEQYF | TGTGCCAGCAGCTTTACCGGGGGATCCTCCTACGAGCAGTACTTC | TRBV5-4 | NA | TRBJ2-7 | NA
CASSLFDRGLGYTF | TGTGCCAGCAGCTTATTTGACAGGGGGCTAGGCTACACCTTC | TRBV13 | once | TRBJ1-2 | TRBD1
CASSESRRVQETQYF | TGTGCCAGCAGTGAATCGCGGAGGGTGCAAGAGACCCAGTACTTC | TRBV25-1 | once | TRBJ2-5 | NA
CASSPVPGTGVDDNYGYTF | TGTGCCAGCTCACCGGTTCCCGGGACAGGGGTGGACGATAACTATGGCTACACCTTC | TRBV18 | NA | TRBJ1-2 | TRBD1
CASSLSSSNTEAFF | TGTGCCAGCAGCTTGAGTAGCTCGAACACTGAAGCTTTCTTT | TRBV5-4 | NA | TRBJ1-1 | NA
CASSLGAYNQPQHF | TGCGCCAGCAGCTTGGGGGCCTACAATCAGCCCCAGCATTTT | TRBV5-1 | NA | TRBJ1-5 | NA
CSVVAGHTGELFF | TGCAGCGTTGTGGCGGGGCACACCGGGGAGCTGTTTTTT | TRBV29-1 | NA | TRBJ2-2 | NA
CASSLNRLATGELFF | TGTGCCAGCAGCTTGAACAGGTTGGCCACCGGGGAGCTGTTTTTT | TRBV7-3 | NA | TRBJ2-2 | NA
CASSLQAVQRPNEQYF | TGTGCCAGCAGCTTACAAGCGGTCCAGCGGCCGAACGAGCAGTACTTC | TRBV7-3 | once | TRBJ2-7 | NA
CASSQDMWDRGTEAFF | TGCGCCAGCAGCCAAGATATGTGGGACAGGGGAACTGAAGCTTTCTTT | TRBV4-1 | once | TRBJ1-1 | TRBD1
CASSLRSGSSYNEQFF | TGTGCCAGCAGCTTAAGAAGCGGGAGCTCCTACAATGAGCAGTTCTTC | TRBV7-3 | NA | TRBJ2-1 | TRBD2
CATSRDRGTGGQPQHF | TGTGCCACCAGCAGAGATCGAGGAACAGGCGGACAGCCCCAGCATTTT | TRBV15 | NA | TRBJ1-5 | NA
CASSLVGGLSTDTQYF | TGTGCCAGCAGCTTAGTCGGCGGGCTGAGCACAGATACGCAGTATTTT | TRBV7-8 | once | TRBJ2-3 | NA
CASATGTSGSNEQFF | TGTGCCAGTGCCACCGGGACTAGCGGGAGCAATGAGCAGTTCTTC | TRBV19 | NA | TRBJ2-1 | TRBD2
CASSIPIPTLKTSGSRTIQYF | TGTGCCAGTAGTATCCCTATCCCGACCCTTAAGACTAGCGGGAGTCGAACCATTCAGTACTTC | TRBV19 | NA | TRBJ2-4 | TRBD2
CAWTAPPGGLGEQYF | TGTGCCTGGACCGCACCCCCAGGGGGTTTAGGCGAGCAGTACTTC | TRBV30 | NA | TRBJ2-7 | TRBD1
CASSLHPGKAYEQYF | TGTGCCAGCAGCTTACATCCGGGTAAAGCCTACGAGCAGTACTTC | TRBV11-3 | once | TRBJ2-7 | NA
CASSLETGRNTIYF | TGTGCCAGCAGCTTGGAGACAGGAAGAAACACCATATATTTT | TRBV11-1 | NA | TRBJ1-3 | NA
CASSRAGALSYEQYF | TGTGCCAGCAGTCGGGCGGGAGCGCTCTCCTACGAGCAGTACTTC | TRBV28 | NA | TRBJ2-7 | TRBD2
CSVAGLAGGQGTQYF | TGCAGCGTCGCTGGACTAGCGGGAGGCCAGGGTACGCAGTATTTT | TRBV29-1 | NA | TRBJ2-3 | TRBD2